This T cell receptor beta chain emerged from a study of cytomegalovirus exposure and HLA in healthy donors. Profiling relied on immunoSEQ multiplex PCR, and the TCRdb table lists in-frame clones only, not all of them. The table records 43,000 or so clones, around nine tenths of them present only once. The CDR3 has 17 residues. The V gene's germline CDR1 is MNHEY and CDR2 SMNVEV (reference sequence). V was pared by 6 bases and J by 1 base, with 19 bases between. This TCR came from a man aged 18 to 29 in good health and CMV-seronegative. Material for sequencing was PBMCs. The gene calls are TRBV27 and TRBJ2-1, with D possibly TRBD2 on 6 matching bases. This CDR3 is CASSPWRDWGSYNEQFF. DNA for the CDR3: TGTGCCAGCAGCCCCTGGCGGGACTGGGGTTCCTACAATGAGCAGTTCTTC.